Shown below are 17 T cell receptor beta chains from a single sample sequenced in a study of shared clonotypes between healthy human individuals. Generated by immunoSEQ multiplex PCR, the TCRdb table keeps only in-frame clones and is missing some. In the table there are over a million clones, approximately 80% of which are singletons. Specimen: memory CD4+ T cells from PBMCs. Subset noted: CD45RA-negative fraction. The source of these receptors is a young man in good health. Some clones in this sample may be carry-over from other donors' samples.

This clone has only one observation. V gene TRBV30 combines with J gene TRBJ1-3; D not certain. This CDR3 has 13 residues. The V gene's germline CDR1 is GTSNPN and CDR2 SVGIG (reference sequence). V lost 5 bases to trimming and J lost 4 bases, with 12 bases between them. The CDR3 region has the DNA TGTGCCTGGGCGCCGAAGGCCGGAAACACCATATATTTT. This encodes CAWAPKAGNTIYF.

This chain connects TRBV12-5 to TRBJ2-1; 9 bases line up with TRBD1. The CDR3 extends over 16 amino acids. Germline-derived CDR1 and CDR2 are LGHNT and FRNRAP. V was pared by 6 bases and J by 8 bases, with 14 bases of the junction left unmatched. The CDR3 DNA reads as TGTGCTAGTGGGCCAGGGACAGGGTTCCCAGTGGATGAGCAGTTCTTC. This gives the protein CASGPGTGFPVDEQFF.

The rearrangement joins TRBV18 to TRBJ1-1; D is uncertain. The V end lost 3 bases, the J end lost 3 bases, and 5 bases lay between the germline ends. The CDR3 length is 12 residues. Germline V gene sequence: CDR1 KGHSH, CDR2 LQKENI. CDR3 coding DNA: TGTGCCAGCTCACCCCCGGACACTGAAGCTTTCTTT. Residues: CASSPPDTEAFF.

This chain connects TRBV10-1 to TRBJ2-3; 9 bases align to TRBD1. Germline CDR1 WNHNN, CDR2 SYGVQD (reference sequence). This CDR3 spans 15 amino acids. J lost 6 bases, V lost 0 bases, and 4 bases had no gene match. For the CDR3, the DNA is TGCGCCAGCAGTGAGTCGGGACAGGGTATGGATACGCAGTATTTT. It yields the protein CASSESGQGMDTQYF.

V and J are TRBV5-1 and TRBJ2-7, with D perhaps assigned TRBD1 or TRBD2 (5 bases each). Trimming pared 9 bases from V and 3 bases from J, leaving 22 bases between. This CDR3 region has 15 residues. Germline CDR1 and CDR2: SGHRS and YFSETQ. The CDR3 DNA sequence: TGCGCCACCGCCCCCGGAGGACACCTAAACTACGAGCAGTACTTC. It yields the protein CATAPGGHLNYEQYF.

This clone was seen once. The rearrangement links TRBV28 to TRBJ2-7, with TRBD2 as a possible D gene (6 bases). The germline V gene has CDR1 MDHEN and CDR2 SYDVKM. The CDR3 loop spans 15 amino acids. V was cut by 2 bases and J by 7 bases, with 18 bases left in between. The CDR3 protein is CASSLGGVKLWEQYF. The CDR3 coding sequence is TGTGCCAGCAGTTTAGGAGGGGTTAAGCTGTGGGAGCAGTACTTC.

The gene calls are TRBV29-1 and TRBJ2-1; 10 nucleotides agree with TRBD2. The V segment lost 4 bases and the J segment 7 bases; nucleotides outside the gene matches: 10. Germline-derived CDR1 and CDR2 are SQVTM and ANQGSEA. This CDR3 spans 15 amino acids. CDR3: CSVVGAGGPGNEQFF. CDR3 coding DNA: TGCAGCGTTGTGGGAGCGGGAGGGCCGGGTAATGAGCAGTTCTTC.

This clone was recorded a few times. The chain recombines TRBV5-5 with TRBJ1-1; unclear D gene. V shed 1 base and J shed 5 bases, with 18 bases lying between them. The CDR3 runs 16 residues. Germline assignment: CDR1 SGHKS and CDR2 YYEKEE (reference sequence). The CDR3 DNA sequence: TGTGCCAGCAGCTTGAGAACGCTCGAGGGAAATACTGAAGCTTTCTTT. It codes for CASSLRTLEGNTEAFF.

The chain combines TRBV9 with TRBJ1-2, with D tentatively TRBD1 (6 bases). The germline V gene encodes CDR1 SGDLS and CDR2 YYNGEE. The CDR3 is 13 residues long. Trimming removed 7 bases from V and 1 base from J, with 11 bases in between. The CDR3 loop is CASQGTSNYGYTF. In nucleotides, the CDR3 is TGTGCCAGCCAGGGGACCAGTAACTATGGCTACACCTTC.

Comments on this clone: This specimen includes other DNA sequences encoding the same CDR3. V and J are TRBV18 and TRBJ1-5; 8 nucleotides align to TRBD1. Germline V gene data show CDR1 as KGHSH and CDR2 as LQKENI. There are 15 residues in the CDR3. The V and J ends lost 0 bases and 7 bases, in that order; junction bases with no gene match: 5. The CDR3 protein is CASSPPGTGRQPQHF. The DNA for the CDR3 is TGTGCCAGCTCACCACCGGGGACAGGAAGGCAGCCCCAGCATTTT.

Here the CDR3 reads CASSSPGGFNEQYF. The CDR3 region has the DNA TGTGCCAGCAGTTCACCAGGGGGTTTTAACGAGCAGTACTTC. The V and J genes are TRBV28 and TRBJ2-7; the match to TRBD1 covers 7 bases. Germline lookup yields CDR1 MDHEN and CDR2 SYDVKM. The CDR3 runs to 14 residues. V trimming: 4 bases; J trimming: 5 bases; junction bases outside the gene matches: 8.

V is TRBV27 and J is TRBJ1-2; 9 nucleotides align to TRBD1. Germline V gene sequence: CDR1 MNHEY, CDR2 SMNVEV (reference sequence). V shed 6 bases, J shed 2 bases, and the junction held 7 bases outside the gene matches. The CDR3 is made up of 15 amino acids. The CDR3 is CASRAKGQGNYGYTF. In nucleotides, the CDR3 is TGTGCCAGCAGGGCCAAGGGACAGGGAAACTATGGCTACACCTTC.

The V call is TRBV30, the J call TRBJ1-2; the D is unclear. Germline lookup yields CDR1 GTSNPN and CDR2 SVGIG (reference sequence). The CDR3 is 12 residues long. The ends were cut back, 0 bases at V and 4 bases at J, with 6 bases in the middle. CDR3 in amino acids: CAWSVTGYGYTF. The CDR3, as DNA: TGTGCCTGGAGTGTAACGGGCTATGGCTACACCTTC.

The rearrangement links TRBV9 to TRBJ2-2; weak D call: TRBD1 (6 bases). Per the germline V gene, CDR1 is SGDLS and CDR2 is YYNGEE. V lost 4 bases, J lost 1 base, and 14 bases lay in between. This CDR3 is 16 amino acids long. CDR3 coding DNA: TGTGCCAGCAGCATTCAACTCAGGGGGAACACCGGGGAGCTGTTTTTT. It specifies CASSIQLRGNTGELFF. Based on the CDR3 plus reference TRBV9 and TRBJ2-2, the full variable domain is DSGVTQTPKHLITATGQRVTLRCSPRSGDLSVYWYQQSLDQGLQFLIQYYNGEERAKGNILERFSAQQFPDLHSELNLSSLELGDSALYFCASSIQLRGNTGELFFGEGSRLTVL.

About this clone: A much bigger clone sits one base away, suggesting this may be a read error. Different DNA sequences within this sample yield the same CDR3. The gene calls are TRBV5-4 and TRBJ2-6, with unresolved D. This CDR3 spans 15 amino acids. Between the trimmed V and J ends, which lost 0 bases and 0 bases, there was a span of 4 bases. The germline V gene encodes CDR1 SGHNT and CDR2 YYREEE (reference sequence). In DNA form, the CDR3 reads TGTGCCAGCAGCTTGGAGCTCTCTGGGGCCAACGTCCTGACTTTC. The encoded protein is CASSLELSGANVLTF.

This chain's CDR3 is CASSIPVGKQGSLYNEQFF. The CDR3 DNA is TGTGCCAGCAGCATCCCGGTTGGCAAGCAGGGTTCCCTCTACAATGAGCAGTTCTTC. The rearrangement joins TRBV28 to TRBJ2-1, with D perhaps TRBD1 (5 bases). The CDR3 totals 19 residues. Germline CDR1 reads MDHEN; CDR2 reads SYDVKM. Trimming stripped 6 bases from V and 3 bases from J, with 27 bases between.

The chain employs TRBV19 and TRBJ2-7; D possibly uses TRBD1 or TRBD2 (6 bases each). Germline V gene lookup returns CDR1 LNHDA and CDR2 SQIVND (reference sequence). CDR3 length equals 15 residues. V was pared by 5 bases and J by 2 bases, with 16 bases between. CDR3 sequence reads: CASSPGAGLTYEQYF. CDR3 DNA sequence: TGTGCCAGTAGTCCGGGGGCAGGACTTACCTACGAGCAGTACTTC.